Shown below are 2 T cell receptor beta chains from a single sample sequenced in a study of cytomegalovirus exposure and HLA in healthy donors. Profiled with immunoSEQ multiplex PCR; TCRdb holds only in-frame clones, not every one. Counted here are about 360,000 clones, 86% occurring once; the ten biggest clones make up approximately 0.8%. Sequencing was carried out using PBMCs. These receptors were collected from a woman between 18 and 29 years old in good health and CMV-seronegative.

The CDR3 loop reads CASRVGGNTEAFF. The CDR3 DNA reads as TGTGCCAGCCGCGTGGGAGGGAACACTGAAGCTTTCTTT. The rearrangement links TRBV18 to TRBJ1-1; D is uncertain. Germline V gene lookup returns CDR1 KGHSH and CDR2 LQKENI. The CDR3 extends over 13 amino acids. The V end lost 8 bases, the J end lost 1 base, and 11 bases lay between the germline ends.

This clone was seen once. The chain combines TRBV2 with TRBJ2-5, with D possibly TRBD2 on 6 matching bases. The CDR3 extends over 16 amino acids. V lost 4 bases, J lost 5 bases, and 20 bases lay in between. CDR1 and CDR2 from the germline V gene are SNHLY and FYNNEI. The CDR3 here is CASSVLAGARGETQYF. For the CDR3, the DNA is TGTGCCAGCAGTGTTCTAGCCGGGGCACGGGGGGAGACCCAGTACTTC.